What follows is one T cell receptor beta chain and its context. The participants were between roughly 18 and 100 years old and came from some 23 US areas. The data were taken from a study of blood T cell repertoires in COVID-19. In the study overall: T cells, B-cell-depleted T cells, or PBMCs provided the cDNA or gDNA that served as material.

Clones were read by immunoSEQ multiplex PCR, and TCRdb kept only the in-frame ones, dropping some. The sample gives some 170,000 clones, more than 85% of which show up once; 0.95% to 1.5% is in the top ten. From germline, CDR1 is SGHRS and CDR2 YFSETQ. The CDR3 totals 13 residues. Between the trimmed V and J ends, which lost 4 bases and 8 bases, there was a span of 13 bases. Sequences were obtained from PBMCs or T cells enriched from blood (not recorded which). The clonotype originates from a human donor with acute COVID-19. The donor label of this sample is uncertain. This rearrangement joins TRBV5-1 to TRBJ2-1, with D maybe TRBD1 (6 bases). The CDR3 nucleotides read TGCGCCAGCAGCCAGACAGGAGGATATGAGCAGTTCTTC. Translating gives CASSQTGGYEQFF. The full variable domain, in which reference TRBV5-1 and TRBJ2-1 provide the parts outside the CDR3, is KAGVTQTPRYLIKTRGQQVTLSCSPISGHRSVSWYQQTPGQGLQFLFEYFSETQRNKGNFPGRFSGRQFSNSRSEMNVSTLELGDSALYLCASSQTGGYEQFFGPGTRLTVL.